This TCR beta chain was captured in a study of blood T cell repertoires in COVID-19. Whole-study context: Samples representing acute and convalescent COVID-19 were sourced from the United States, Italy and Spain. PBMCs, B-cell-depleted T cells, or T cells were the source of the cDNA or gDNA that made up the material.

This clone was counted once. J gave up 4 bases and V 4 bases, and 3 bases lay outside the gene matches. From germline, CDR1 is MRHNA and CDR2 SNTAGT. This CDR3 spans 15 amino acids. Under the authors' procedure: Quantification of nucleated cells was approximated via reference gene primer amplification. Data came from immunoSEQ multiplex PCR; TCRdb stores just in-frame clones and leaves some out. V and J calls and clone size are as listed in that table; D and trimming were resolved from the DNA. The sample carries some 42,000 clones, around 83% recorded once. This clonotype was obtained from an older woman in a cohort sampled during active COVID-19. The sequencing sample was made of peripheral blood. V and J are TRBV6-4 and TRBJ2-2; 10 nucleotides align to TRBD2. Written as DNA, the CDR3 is TGTGCCAGCAGTGTCAGCGGGAGGGCCACCGGGGAGCTGTTTTTT. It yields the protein CASSVSGRATGELFF.